The T cell receptor beta chain under discussion was sequenced for a study of a mutant IDH1 vaccine in newly diagnosed glioma. At the level of the study: Treated patients showed a male proportion of approximately 62%, a female proportion of about 40%, and a mean age of 40.4 years. The study's findings and limits: Top-clonotype changes in peripheral T cells seemed unrelated to pseudoprogression.

Comments on this clone: The antigen is not known.

Germline loops: CDR1 SEHNR, CDR2 FQNEAQ (reference sequence). This CDR3 has 15 residues. With 4 bases clipped from V and 4 bases from J, the junction kept 7 bases outside the gene matches. Indicated time point: week 35, safety follow-up. What each vaccine dose contained was 300 ug of mutant IDH1 20-mer peptide, accompanied by topical imiquimod. Produced via immunoSEQ multiplex PCR; TCRdb's table is partial and in-frame only. The table includes roughly 60,000 clones, 81% detected once. V usage is TRBV7-9 and J usage is TRBJ1-2, with TRBD1 identical over 9 bases. This clonotype originated in a middle-aged man with glioma. This specimen consisted of PBMCs, obtained from a glioma patient whose treatment included an IDH1 peptide vaccine. The CDR3 nucleotides are TGTGCCAGCAGCTCTGGACAGGGGCATGTCTATGGCTACACCTTC. As protein: CASSSGQGHVYGYTF.